This T cell receptor (beta chain) was sequenced during a study of cytomegalovirus exposure and HLA in healthy donors. As concerns this clone: Its cognate antigen is unknown.

Study-level findings and limits: Per a prior analysis, the majority of TCR beta V segments were productive roughly 90% or roughly 30% of the time. The study reported that TCR beta sequences accurately predicted HLA-A and HLA-B alleles in most subjects.

The PCR had 60 Vbeta and 13 Jbeta primers. This table comes from immunoSEQ multiplex PCR, and its TCRdb copy is limited to in-frame clones, with some not included. In all, the sample yields roughly 58,000 clones. Trimming cost V 0 bases and J 4 bases, with 9 bases left between them. Per germline, CDR1 LGHNA and CDR2 YNFKEQ. This CDR3 comprises 14 residues. The sequenced sample was PBMCs. The chain is built from TRBV4-2 and TRBJ1-1, with a possible D match to TRBD1 (5 bases). The sequence derives from a woman aged 45-65 years in good health and CMV-seropositive. This chain's CDR3 is CASSQDRVRTEAFF. CDR3 bases: TGTGCCAGCAGCCAAGACAGGGTCCGCACTGAAGCTTTCTTT.